These 19 T cell receptor beta chains were sequenced from one sample in a study of blood T cell repertoires in COVID-19. Sequencing used immunoSEQ multiplex PCR; TCRdb keeps in-frame clones, though not all of them. The data show around 53,000 clones, with approximately 87% seen just once and under 7.5% held by the top ten. The sample was peripheral blood. The source is a woman in her sixties or seventies with COVID-19, enrolled during active disease.

This chain links TRBV19 with TRBJ2-2, with a tentative D call TRBD1 (6 bases). Between the trimmed V and J ends, which lost 5 bases and 6 bases, there was a span of 13 bases. The CDR3 has 14 residues. The V gene's germline CDR1 is LNHDA and CDR2 SQIVND (reference sequence). CDR3 in DNA: TGTGCCAGTAGTCGGGACACTGTGGCCGGGGAGCTGTTTTTT. This sequence encodes CASSRDTVAGELFF.

The rearrangement joins TRBV7-8 to TRBJ1-1, with 8 bases aligning to TRBD1. The CDR3 covers 15 residues. CDR1 and CDR2 (germline): SGHVS, FQNEAQ. V shed 9 bases and J 4 bases; nucleotides not matched to a gene: 13. The CDR3 DNA reads TGTGCCAGTCCGCCGGGGGCAGGGGGCTTCACTGAAGCTTTCTTT. Translation: CASPPGAGGFTEAFF.

The chain combines TRBV7-2 with TRBJ1-2; 8 bases are shared with TRBD1. There are 16 residues in the CDR3. The germline gives CDR1 SGHTA, CDR2 FQGNSA. The ends lost 0 bases at V and 5 bases at J; junction bases unmatched: 8. The CDR3 is CASSLAAGQGMYGYTF. CDR3 nucleotide sequence: TGTGCCAGCAGCTTAGCTGCCGGACAGGGAATGTATGGCTACACCTTC. Full variable domain (rest looked up from reference TRBV7-2 and TRBJ1-2): GAGVSQSPSNKVTEKGKDVELRCDPISGHTALYWYRQSLGQGLEFLIYFQGNSAPDKSGLPSDRFSAERTGGSVSTLTIQRTQQEDSAVYLCASSLAAGQGMYGYTFGSGTRLTVV.

The chain links TRBV6-2 or TRBV6-3 to TRBJ2-4; D not resolved. V dropped 2 bases and J dropped 9 bases, with 14 bases sitting between them. Germline V lookup: CDR1 MNHEY, CDR2 SVGEGT. The CDR3 runs 14 residues. In nucleotides, the CDR3 is TGTGCCAGCAGTTACGACGCTAGTCAAATCATTCAGTACTTC. Protein: CASSYDASQIIQYF.

This chain uses TRBV4-1 with TRBJ2-7; 16 positions agree with TRBD2. The CDR3 sequence is 16 residues long. Germline CDR1 reads MGHRA; CDR2 reads YSYEKL. After removal of 4 bases from V and 2 bases from J, the junction contained 2 bases not matched to a gene. The DNA of the CDR3 is TGCGCCAGCAGCCCAGGGACTAGCGGGAGGGCCTACGAGCAGTACTTC. It yields the protein CASSPGTSGRAYEQYF.

This clone was seen only once. The V and J genes are TRBV6-4 and TRBJ2-3, with 8 bases that match TRBD2. The CDR3 has 18 amino acids. Trimming at V came to 2 bases and at J to 0 bases, leaving 10 bases not matched to a gene. CDR1 is MRHNA, CDR2 SNTAGT, per germline. The CDR3, as DNA: TGTGCCAGCAGTGACCCAAATTATAGCGGGACGAGCACAGATACGCAGTATTTT. Residues: CASSDPNYSGTSTDTQYF.

The chain carries TRBV9 and TRBJ2-1, with TRBD1 matching over 7 bases. Germline V gives CDR1 SGDLS, CDR2 YYNGEE. This CDR3 is 15 amino acids long. The J segment lost 5 bases and the V segment lost 4 bases, leaving 9 bases of the junction unmatched. CDR3 coding DNA: TGTGCCAGCAGCTCCCTTGGACAGGTCCACAATGAGCAGTTCTTC. This codes for CASSSLGQVHNEQFF.

This chain links TRBV9 with TRBJ1-1; D is perhaps TRBD1 (5 bases). Germline V CDR1 and CDR2: SGDLS, YYNGEE. V was trimmed by 0 bases and J by 4 bases, leaving 10 bases between them. The CDR3 is 14 residues long. The CDR3 is CASSVDWGGTEAFF. CDR3 bases: TGTGCCAGCAGCGTAGACTGGGGGGGCACTGAAGCTTTCTTT.

V is TRBV7-9 and J is TRBJ1-3; D is uncertain. The V end was cut by 3 bases, the J end by 0 bases, with 9 bases between. The germline gives CDR1 SEHNR, CDR2 FQNEAQ (reference sequence). The CDR3 runs 15 residues. The CDR3 reads CASSFGLNSGNTIYF. As DNA, the CDR3 is TGTGCCAGCAGCTTCGGACTGAACTCTGGAAACACCATATATTTT.

This chain links TRBV2 with TRBJ1-2; D ambiguous. Trimming cost V 7 bases and J 1 base, with 7 bases left between them. The germline CDR1 and CDR2 sequences are SNHLY and FYNNEI. The CDR3 is made up of 12 amino acids. The CDR3 DNA sequence: TGTGCCAGCAACAGCATTAACTATGGCTACACCTTC. This translates into CASNSINYGYTF. The full variable domain, rest sourced from reference TRBV2 and TRBJ1-2, is EPEVTQTPSHQVTQMGQEVILRCVPISNHLYFYWYRQILGQKVEFLVSFYNNEISEKSEIFDDQFSVERPDGSNFTLKIRSTKLEDSAMYFCASNSINYGYTFGSGTRLTVV.

The chain is built from TRBV19 and TRBJ1-1; TRBD1 is a possible D gene (5 bases). V dropped 3 bases and J dropped 0 bases, with 8 bases sitting between them. CDR1 LNHDA and CDR2 SQIVND come from the germline V gene (reference sequence). The CDR3 covers 14 residues. The DNA of the CDR3 is TGTGCCAGTAGTATGGAGGGGATGAACACTGAAGCTTTCTTT. It yields the protein CASSMEGMNTEAFF.

V gene TRBV14 combines with J gene TRBJ1-4; D ambiguous. This CDR3 region has 14 residues. The V gene's germline CDR1 is SGHDN and CDR2 FVKESK. Trimming removed 0 bases from V and 8 bases from J, with 10 bases in between. The CDR3 loop reads CASSQDRSGEKLFF. As DNA, the CDR3 is TGTGCCAGCAGCCAAGACAGGAGCGGCGAAAAACTGTTTTTT.

The V call is TRBV7-9, the J call TRBJ1-2; D gene unclear. The CDR3 is 13 amino acids. The ends were cut back, 4 bases at V and 8 bases at J, with 14 bases in the middle. CDR1 is SEHNR, CDR2 FQNEAQ, per germline (reference sequence). CDR3 amino acids: CASSSSLGGGYTF. In DNA, the CDR3 is TGTGCCAGCAGCTCCTCACTGGGCGGGGGCTACACCTTC.

The chain employs TRBV6-6 and TRBJ2-7; D remains ambiguous. The V and J ends lost 0 bases and 0 bases respectively, with 6 bases between them. The CDR3 is 14 amino acids. CDR1 and CDR2 from the germline V gene are MNHNY and SVGAGI (reference sequence). CDR3 sequence (DNA): TGTGCCAGCAGTTACTCCACAAACTCCTACGAGCAGTACTTC. Translating it yields CASSYSTNSYEQYF.

V usage is TRBV9 and J usage is TRBJ1-2, with D possibly being TRBD1 (6 bases). V lost 4 bases to trimming and J lost 1 base, with 17 bases between them. Germline V gene sequence: CDR1 SGDLS, CDR2 YYNGEE. The CDR3 sequence is 16 residues long. The CDR3, as DNA: TGTGCCAGCAGCCCCCGGGGGGGGGCCCTTAACTATGGCTACACCTTC. This translates into CASSPRGGALNYGYTF.

The chain carries TRBV7-9 and TRBJ1-6, with D tentatively TRBD1 (6 bases). The V gene's germline CDR1 is SEHNR and CDR2 FQNEAQ (reference sequence). This CDR3 comprises 12 residues. V lost 8 bases to trimming and J lost 7 bases, with 9 bases between them. CDR3 protein: CASEQGNSPLHF. CDR3 DNA: TGTGCCAGCGAGCAGGGGAATTCACCCCTCCACTTT.

This chain connects TRBV2 to TRBJ1-2, with 9 bases lining up with TRBD1. This CDR3 comprises 14 residues. CDR1 and CDR2 from the germline V gene are SNHLY and FYNNEI. J gave up 6 bases and V 4 bases, and 6 bases lay outside the gene matches. DNA for the CDR3: TGTGCCAGCAGTGTACACAGGGGGCAGGATGGCTACACCTTC. Protein product: CASSVHRGQDGYTF.

This chain links TRBV29-1 with TRBJ1-1, with 7 bases identical to TRBD1. J gave up 7 bases and V 6 bases, and 5 bases lay outside the gene matches. The CDR3 runs 11 residues. Per germline, CDR1 SQVTM and CDR2 ANQGSEA. Here the CDR3 DNA reads TGCAGCGTCGGGGACAGCCGTGAAGCTTTCTTT. Amino acid sequence: CSVGDSREAFF.

The chain couples TRBV10-1 to TRBJ2-1, with TRBD2 matching 8 bases. Looked up from germline, CDR1 is WNHNN and CDR2 is SYGVQD (reference sequence). CDR3 length: 11 amino acids. V lost 3 bases and J lost 12; bases outside the gene matches: 1. In DNA form, the CDR3 reads TGCGCCAGCAGTGAAGCGGGGGTGCAGTTCTTC. Protein product: CASSEAGVQFF.